Listed below are T cell receptor beta chains from one sample, sequenced in a study of CD8 T cells in Susac syndrome. TCRdb reanalysed the immunoSEQ multiplex PCR reads using MiXCR and keeps one entry per CDR3 protein. The table has about 150,000 distinct CDR3 sequences, roughly 94% seen once; the top ten hold around 0.21%. What was sequenced was CD8+ T cells from PBMCs. These receptors originate from a human donor with multiple sclerosis. Both conserved end residues are part of each CDR3. Each record gives: CDR3 protein, CDR3 DNA, J gene, clone size, V gene, D gene. The D gene is left open where the match is weak. Clone size is stated in some rows and not others, as once, few, many or a class when expanded.

CDR3aa: CASSYSGATEAFF; CDR3nt: TGTGCCAGCAGTTACTCTGGGGCGACTGAAGCTTTCTTT; j_gene: TRBJ1-1; abundance: .; v_gene: TRBV6-2/TRBV6-3; d_gene: .
CDR3aa: CASSYSPYNEQFF; CDR3nt: TGTGCCAGCAGTTACTCCCCTTACAATGAGCAGTTCTTC; j_gene: TRBJ2-1; abundance: .; v_gene: TRBV6-5; d_gene: .
CDR3aa: CATSNKGPGYTF; CDR3nt: TGTGCCACCAGCAATAAAGGCCCTGGCTACACCTTC; j_gene: TRBJ1-2; abundance: .; v_gene: TRBV15; d_gene: .
CDR3aa: CASSLAQGPNF; CDR3nt: TGTGCCAGCAGCTTAGCGCAGGGGCCGAATTTT; j_gene: TRBJ1-3; abundance: .; v_gene: TRBV13; d_gene: .
CDR3aa: CASSVTGTGNTGELFF; CDR3nt: TGTGCCAGCAGCGTAACCGGGACAGGGAATACCGGGGAGCTGTTTTTT; j_gene: TRBJ2-2; abundance: .; v_gene: TRBV9; d_gene: TRBD1
CDR3aa: CASSLVPGLYEQYF; CDR3nt: TGTGCCAGCAGCTTAGTTCCGGGCCTCTACGAGCAGTACTTC; j_gene: TRBJ2-7; abundance: once; v_gene: TRBV7-8; d_gene: .
CDR3aa: CATSRDGNSGATGELFF; CDR3nt: TGTGCCACCAGCAGAGATGGTAACTCAGGGGCCACCGGGGAGCTGTTTTTT; j_gene: TRBJ2-2; abundance: .; v_gene: TRBV15; d_gene: .
CDR3aa: CASSLGELRAETQYF; CDR3nt: TGCGCCAGCAGCTTGGGGGAGCTACGAGCGGAGACCCAGTACTTC; j_gene: TRBJ2-5; abundance: .; v_gene: TRBV5-1; d_gene: .
CDR3aa: CSVEGQGQGVGHEQYF; CDR3nt: TGCAGCGTTGAAGGCCAGGGACAGGGGGTAGGTCACGAGCAGTACTTC; j_gene: TRBJ2-7; abundance: .; v_gene: TRBV29-1; d_gene: TRBD1
CDR3aa: CASGPTANYGYTF; CDR3nt: TGTGCCAGCGGCCCGACAGCCAACTATGGCTACACCTTC; j_gene: TRBJ1-2; abundance: .; v_gene: TRBV27; d_gene: .
CDR3aa: CASNRDAQRRETQYF; CDR3nt: TGTGCCAGCAACCGAGACGCTCAACGGAGAGAGACCCAGTACTTC; j_gene: TRBJ2-5; abundance: .; v_gene: TRBV12-3/TRBV12-4; d_gene: .
CDR3aa: CASSIGPGYEQYF; CDR3nt: TGTGCCAGTAGTATAGGGCCAGGCTACGAGCAGTACTTC; j_gene: TRBJ2-7; abundance: .; v_gene: TRBV19; d_gene: .
CDR3aa: CSVEEHTEAFF; CDR3nt: TGCAGCGTTGAAGAGCACACTGAAGCTTTCTTT; j_gene: TRBJ1-1; abundance: .; v_gene: TRBV29-1; d_gene: .
CDR3aa: CASSLSNRGPRWTEAFF; CDR3nt: TGTGCCAGCAGTTTATCGAACAGAGGGCCCCGATGGACTGAAGCTTTCTTT; j_gene: TRBJ1-1; abundance: .; v_gene: TRBV27; d_gene: .
CDR3aa: CASRDRQGESYEQYF; CDR3nt: TGCGCCAGCAGAGACCGACAGGGAGAGAGTTACGAGCAGTACTTC; j_gene: TRBJ2-7; abundance: once; v_gene: TRBV4-1; d_gene: TRBD1
CDR3aa: CAWSLGDRELYGYTF; CDR3nt: TGTGCCTGGAGCCTCGGGGACAGGGAGCTCTATGGCTACACCTTC; j_gene: TRBJ1-2; abundance: .; v_gene: TRBV30; d_gene: TRBD1
CDR3aa: CAWSVVGAYGYTF; CDR3nt: TGTGCCTGGAGTGTAGTGGGGGCCTATGGCTACACCTTC; j_gene: TRBJ1-2; abundance: .; v_gene: TRBV30; d_gene: .
CDR3aa: CSAAPGRGHTIYF; CDR3nt: TGCAGTGCCGCCCCGGGAAGGGGTCACACCATATATTTT; j_gene: TRBJ1-3; abundance: .; v_gene: TRBV20-1; d_gene: .
CDR3aa: CASSQGWGSPLHF; CDR3nt: TGCGCCAGCAGTCAAGGGTGGGGTTCACCCCTCCACTTT; j_gene: TRBJ1-6; abundance: .; v_gene: TRBV4-3; d_gene: .
CDR3aa: CASSQGFTEAFF; CDR3nt: TGTGCCAGCTCCCAGGGGTTCACTGAAGCTTTCTTT; j_gene: TRBJ1-1; abundance: few; v_gene: TRBV11-3; d_gene: .
CDR3aa: CASSSPGQGRETQYF; CDR3nt: TGTGCCAGCAGCTCGCCGGGACAGGGGAGGGAGACCCAGTACTTC; j_gene: TRBJ2-5; abundance: .; v_gene: TRBV11-2; d_gene: TRBD1
CDR3aa: CSARREGSYEQYF; CDR3nt: TGCAGTGCTAGAAGGGAGGGGTCCTACGAGCAGTACTTC; j_gene: TRBJ2-7; abundance: .; v_gene: TRBV20-1; d_gene: TRBD2
CDR3aa: CASTLDSLNQPQHF; CDR3nt: TGTGCCAGCACTCTAGACAGCCTCAATCAGCCCCAGCATTTT; j_gene: TRBJ1-5; abundance: .; v_gene: TRBV28; d_gene: .
CDR3aa: CASSTWGQNFYEQYF; CDR3nt: TGTGCCAGCAGTACCTGGGGACAGAATTTCTACGAGCAGTACTTC; j_gene: TRBJ2-7; abundance: .; v_gene: TRBV28; d_gene: TRBD1
CDR3aa: CASSRFSLGRTGPHEQYF; CDR3nt: TGTGCCAGCAGCCGATTCTCCCTCGGGAGGACAGGGCCTCACGAGCAGTACTTC; j_gene: TRBJ2-7; abundance: .; v_gene: TRBV12-3/TRBV12-4; d_gene: .
CDR3aa: CASSLGRNYEQYF; CDR3nt: TGTGCCAGCAGTCTGGGTCGGAACTACGAGCAGTACTTC; j_gene: TRBJ2-7; abundance: .; v_gene: TRBV28; d_gene: .
CDR3aa: CASSLIPSASYEQYF; CDR3nt: TGCGCCAGCAGCTTGATTCCTAGCGCCTCCTACGAGCAGTACTTC; j_gene: TRBJ2-7; abundance: .; v_gene: TRBV5-1; d_gene: .
CDR3aa: CSVDATSGSYNEQFF; CDR3nt: TGCAGCGTTGATGCGACTAGCGGGTCCTACAATGAGCAGTTCTTC; j_gene: TRBJ2-1; abundance: .; v_gene: TRBV29-1; d_gene: TRBD2
CDR3aa: CAIRTGGTEAFF; CDR3nt: TGTGCCATCCGAACAGGGGGAACTGAAGCTTTCTTT; j_gene: TRBJ1-1; abundance: .; v_gene: TRBV28; d_gene: TRBD1